Included here is one T cell receptor (beta chain) sequence, with context. CDR1 is MNHEY and CDR2 is SVGAGI in the germline V gene. The CDR3 covers 14 residues. Trimming removed 6 bases from V and 6 bases from J; junction bases left unmatched: 4. These data come from a study of CD8 T cells in Susac syndrome. It was with random hexamers that roughly 0.45 to 1 ug RNA was reverse transcribed. TCRdb independently ran MiXCR on the immunoSEQ multiplex PCR reads; one entry per CDR3 protein. The table lists 140,000 to 150,000 distinct CDR3 sequences, 90% to 96% of them singletons. The origin of this receptor is a human donor with Susac syndrome. The sequencing input was CD4+ T cells from PBMCs. J is TRBJ2-1 and V is TRBV6-5; 11 positions agree with TRBD2. In nucleotides, the CDR3 is TGTGCCAGCAGAGGACTAGCGGGTCCCAATGAGCAGTTCTTC. It translates to CASRGLAGPNEQFF.